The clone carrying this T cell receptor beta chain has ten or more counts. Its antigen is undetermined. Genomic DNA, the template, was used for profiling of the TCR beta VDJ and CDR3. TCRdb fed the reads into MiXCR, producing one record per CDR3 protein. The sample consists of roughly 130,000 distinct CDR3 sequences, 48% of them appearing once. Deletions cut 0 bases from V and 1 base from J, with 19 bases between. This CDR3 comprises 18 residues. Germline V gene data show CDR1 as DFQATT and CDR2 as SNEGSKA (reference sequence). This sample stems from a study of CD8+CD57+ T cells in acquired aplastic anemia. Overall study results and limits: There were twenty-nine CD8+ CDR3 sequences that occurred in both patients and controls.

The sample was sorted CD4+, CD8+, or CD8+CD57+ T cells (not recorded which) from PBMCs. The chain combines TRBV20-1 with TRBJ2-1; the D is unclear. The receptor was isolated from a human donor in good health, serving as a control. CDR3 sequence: CSAREPSQVLSSYNEQFF. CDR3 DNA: TGCAGTGCTAGAGAACCGAGTCAGGTTTTATCTTCCTACAATGAGCAGTTCTTC.